The 10 T cell receptor beta chains below were found in one sample sequenced in a study of blood T cell repertoires in COVID-19. The repertoire was sequenced with immunoSEQ multiplex PCR; TCRdb's copy has only in-frame clones and lacks some. This table holds tens of thousands of clones, about 90% found once. The material sequenced was peripheral blood. The receptors were gathered from a man between 45 and 60 years old with COVID-19, enrolled during active disease.

This sequence joins TRBV6-1 and TRBJ1-2; D gene uncertain. Germline loops: CDR1 MNHNS, CDR2 SASEGT. The CDR3 spans 13 residues. Trimming left V 1 base short and J 4 bases short, with 7 bases between. CDR3: CASSEGASYGYTF. CDR3 bases: TGTGCCAGCAGTGAAGGGGCCAGCTATGGCTACACCTTC.

V gene TRBV7-2 combines with J gene TRBJ1-2, with D tentatively TRBD1 (6 bases). This CDR3 contains 14 residues. The germline V gene encodes CDR1 SGHTA and CDR2 FQGNSA. V lost 4 bases, J lost 6 bases, and 15 bases lay in between. The CDR3 bases are TGTGCCAGCAGCTCGGTTGGGGGCAAGGATGGCTACACCTTC. Translation gives CASSSVGGKDGYTF.

The rearrangement joins TRBV3-1 (or the pseudogene TRBV3-2) to TRBJ1-5, with 7 bases matching TRBD1. The V gene's germline CDR1 is LGHDT and CDR2 YNNKEL (reference sequence). This CDR3 has 14 amino acids. V lost 4 bases and J lost 6; bases outside the gene matches: 6. The CDR3 here is CASSPDRVSQPQHF. CDR3 nucleotide sequence: TGTGCCAGCAGCCCCGACAGGGTCTCTCAGCCCCAGCATTTT.

The V gene is TRBV5-4, the J gene TRBJ2-1; TRBD2 agrees at 11 bases. The CDR3 covers 15 residues. Germline V CDR1 and CDR2: SGHNT, YYREEE (reference sequence). Germline trimming cut 4 bases from V and 3 bases from J; bases unmatched to any gene: 3. CDR3 amino acids: CASSRTSGGYNEQFF. The CDR3 DNA reads as TGTGCCAGCAGCCGAACTAGCGGGGGCTACAATGAGCAGTTCTTC. Full variable domain (rest looked up from reference TRBV5-4 and TRBJ2-1): ETGVTQSPTHLIKTRGQQVTLRCSSQSGHNTVSWYQQALGQGPQFIFQYYREEENGRGNFPPRFSGLQFPNYSSELNVNALELDDSALYLCASSRTSGGYNEQFFGPGTRLTVL.

The V call is TRBV6-2 or TRBV6-3, the J call TRBJ1-5; 9 nucleotides line up with TRBD1. V shed 5 bases, J shed 6 bases, and the junction held 8 bases outside the gene matches. Germline CDR1 is MNHEY and CDR2 is SVGEGT. The CDR3 runs to 15 residues. The DNA for the CDR3 is TGTGCCAGCAGTCCCCTGACAGGGGGTACTCAGCCCCAGCATTTT. Its protein product is CASSPLTGGTQPQHF.

The rearrangement joins TRBV5-1 to TRBJ2-5; D gene ambiguous. The CDR3 loop spans 13 amino acids. Germline V lookup: CDR1 SGHRS, CDR2 YFSETQ. V was cut by 0 bases and J by 6 bases, with 9 bases left in between. The CDR3 coding sequence is TGCGCCAGCAGCTTGGAGGCGAGGAAGACCCAGTACTTC. This codes for CASSLEARKTQYF.

V is TRBV5-4 and J is TRBJ2-3, with 8 bases matching TRBD1. The junction had 5 bases not matched to a gene; V was cut back by 4 bases and J by 1 base. Germline V gene lookup returns CDR1 SGHNT and CDR2 YYREEE (reference sequence). The CDR3 spans 15 residues. The CDR3 sequence: CASSKTGDRTDTQYF. The CDR3 coding sequence is TGTGCCAGCAGCAAGACAGGGGACCGCACAGATACGCAGTATTTT.

V gene TRBV5-6 combines with J gene TRBJ2-2; no clear D. Trimming took 3 bases from V and 4 from J, leaving 4 bases between them. Germline-derived CDR1 and CDR2 are SGHDT and YYEEEE. CDR3 length: 12 residues. As DNA, the CDR3 is TGTGCCAGCAGCTGGAGCACCGGGGAGCTGTTTTTT. Protein product: CASSWSTGELFF.

The chain carries TRBV5-4 and TRBJ1-2; 11 bases are shared with TRBD1. Germline CDR1 SGHNT, CDR2 YYREEE (reference sequence). V trimming: 4 bases; J trimming: 3 bases; junction bases outside the gene matches: 5. This CDR3 has 15 amino acids. The CDR3 bases are TGTGCCAGCAGCAAGGGACAGGGGGGAGACTATGGCTACACCTTC. It yields the protein CASSKGQGGDYGYTF.

The genes are TRBV5-1 and TRBJ1-2, with TRBD1 matching over 8 bases. This CDR3 contains 15 residues. Looked up from germline, CDR1 is SGHRS and CDR2 is YFSETQ. V shed 3 bases and J 5 bases; nucleotides not matched to a gene: 9. The CDR3 here is CASSSGTGHGYGYTF. In DNA, the CDR3 is TGCGCCAGCAGCTCGGGGACAGGACATGGGTATGGCTACACCTTC.